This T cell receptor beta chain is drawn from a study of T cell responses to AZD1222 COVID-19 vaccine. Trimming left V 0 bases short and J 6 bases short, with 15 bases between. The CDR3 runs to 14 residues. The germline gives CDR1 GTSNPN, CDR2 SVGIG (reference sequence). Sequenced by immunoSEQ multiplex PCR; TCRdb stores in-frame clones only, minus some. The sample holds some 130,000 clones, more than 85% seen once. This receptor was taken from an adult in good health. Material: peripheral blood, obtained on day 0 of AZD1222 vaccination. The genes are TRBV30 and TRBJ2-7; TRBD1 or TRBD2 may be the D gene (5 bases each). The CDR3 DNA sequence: TGTGCCTGGAGTGTACAGGCAGGGACGGGCGAGCAGTACTTC. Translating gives CAWSVQAGTGEQYF.